Presented here are 7 T cell receptor beta chains from one specimen sequenced in a study of T cells in Graves' hyperthyroidism and ophthalmopathy (dated by TCRdb to the late 2010s). Libraries came from multiplex PCR. Sequencing used an Illumina HiSeq 2000. The TCR beta CDR3 regions were amplified from the RNA transcripts. A first-round RT-PCR of the TCR CDR3 used the HTBI primer set with the Qiagen OneStep RT-PCR kit. TCRdb reworked the public reads: Q25 trimming with fastp, MiXCR clone assembly, productive beta chains retained. Entries are consolidated by CDR3 protein sequence, retaining the most common genes and DNA. The table for this sample lists 400,000 or so distinct CDR3 sequences; about an eighth of them were counted only once. In total, the top ten clones hold around 28% of the sample. Sequencing was carried out using blood. The source is a man between 50 and 59 years old with Graves' ophthalmopathy.

This clonotype appeared many times. This sequence joins TRBV5-1 and TRBJ2-1; D is unclear. Germline V gene data show CDR1 as SGHRS and CDR2 as YFSETQ. The CDR3 is made up of 14 amino acids. The ends were cut back, 3 bases at V and 4 bases at J, with 11 bases in the middle. In DNA, the CDR3 is TGCGCCAGCAGCTCCATTCCCATATACAATGAGCAGTTCTTC. Encoded protein: CASSSIPIYNEQFF.

This clonotype showed up just a few times. The V call is TRBV7-9, the J call TRBJ2-3; a possible D gene is TRBD1 (6 bases). CDR1 and CDR2 from the germline V gene are SEHNR and FQNEAQ (reference sequence). V was shortened by 5 bases and J by 4 bases, with 19 bases between the two germline ends. The CDR3 runs to 16 residues. CDR3 sequence (DNA): TGTGCCAGCAGCCCCTCCCGTGGGGGCGGACCAGATACGCAGTATTTT. The encoded protein is CASSPSRGGGPDTQYF.

In its sample, this clonotype was seen many times. The V and J genes are TRBV7-9 and TRBJ2-7; D gene uncertain. The CDR3 is made up of 13 amino acids. CDR1 is SEHNR, CDR2 FQNEAQ, per germline (reference sequence). V was shortened by 10 bases and J by 0 bases, with 13 bases between the two germline ends. CDR3 amino acids: CAIHEENSYEQYF. CDR3 in DNA: TGTGCCATACATGAGGAAAACTCCTACGAGCAGTACTTC.

This clonotype appeared many times. The chain couples TRBV11-2 to TRBJ2-5, with 7 bases fitting TRBD2. The V and J ends lost 5 bases and 4 bases, in that order; junction bases with no gene match: 4. The CDR3 is 13 amino acids. Germline V CDR1 and CDR2: SGHAT, FQNNGV. The CDR3 DNA is TGTGCCAGCAGCACCCGCGGGGGAGAGACCCAGTACTTC. Its translation: CASSTRGGETQYF.

This clonotype has a count of ten or more. The chain uses TRBV19 and TRBJ2-1, with TRBD2 matching 7 bases. The junction had 0 bases not matched to a gene; V was cut back by 1 base and J by 6 bases. Germline lookup yields CDR1 LNHDA and CDR2 SQIVND (reference sequence). This CDR3 is built from 13 residues. The CDR3 spells CASSIASGNEQFF. The CDR3 DNA reads as TGTGCCAGTAGTATAGCTAGCGGCAATGAGCAGTTCTTC.

CDR3 sequence: CASSQGVGTGRKNYGYTF. The DNA for the CDR3 is TGCGCCAGCAGCCAAGGTGTCGGTACGGGCAGGAAGAACTATGGCTACACCTTC. This chain connects TRBV4-1 to TRBJ1-2; D is unresolved. Germline CDR1 MGHRA, CDR2 YSYEKL. The CDR3 is 18 amino acids. Deletions cut 1 base from V and 2 bases from J, with 20 bases between.

The chain carries TRBV29-1 and TRBJ2-4, with D uncertain. This CDR3 has 13 residues. Looked up from germline, CDR1 is SQVTM and CDR2 is ANQGSEA. V was clipped by 4 bases and J by 0 bases, with 7 bases between them. The CDR3 spells CSVGVAAKNIQYF. The CDR3 DNA follows: TGCAGCGTTGGGGTGGCAGCCAAAAACATTCAGTACTTC.